Here is one T cell receptor (beta chain) with its context. The data were taken from a study of cytomegalovirus exposure and HLA in healthy donors. Primers: 60 Vbeta forward and 13 Jbeta reverse. Assay: immunoSEQ multiplex PCR; the TCRdb copy retains only in-frame clones and omits some. Of tens of thousands of clones listed, around 85% are singletons. This CDR3 is built from 15 residues. The V end lost 1 base, the J end lost 0 bases, and 6 bases lay between the germline ends. CDR1 SEHNR and CDR2 FQNEAQ come from the germline V gene (reference sequence). The chain carries TRBV7-9 and TRBJ2-2; D possibly corresponds to TRBD1 (5 bases). The source material was PBMCs. The receptor's source is a girl aged 2 to 9 in good health and CMV-seropositive. CDR3 coding DNA: TGTGCCAGCAGCTTAGGACAGACGAACACCGGGGAGCTGTTTTTT. It specifies CASSLGQTNTGELFF.